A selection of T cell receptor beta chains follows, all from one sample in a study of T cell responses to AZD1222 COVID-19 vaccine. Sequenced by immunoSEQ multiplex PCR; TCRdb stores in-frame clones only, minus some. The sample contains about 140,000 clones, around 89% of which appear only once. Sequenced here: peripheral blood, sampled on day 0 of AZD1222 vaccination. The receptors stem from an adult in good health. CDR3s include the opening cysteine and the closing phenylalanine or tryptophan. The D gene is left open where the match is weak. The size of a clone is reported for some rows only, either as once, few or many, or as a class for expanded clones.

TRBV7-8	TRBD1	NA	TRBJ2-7	TGTGCCAGCAGCTTGGTTCCGGGACAGGGGGTTTACGAGCAGTACTTC	CASSLVPGQGVYEQYF
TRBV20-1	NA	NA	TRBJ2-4	TGCAGTGCTAGTTGGGGAGCCAAAAACATTCAGTACTTC	CSASWGAKNIQYF
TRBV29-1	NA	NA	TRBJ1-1	TGCAGCGCGGGTGACGTGAACACTGAAGCTTTCTTT	CSAGDVNTEAFF
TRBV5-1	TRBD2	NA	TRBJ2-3	TGCGCCAGCAGCTACGGACTAGCGGGGGCCGGAAGGGGAGATACGCAGTATTTT	CASSYGLAGAGRGDTQYF
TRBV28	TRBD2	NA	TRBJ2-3	TGTGCCAGCAGTTTGAGGGGAGGGAGCACAGATACGCAGTATTTT	CASSLRGGSTDTQYF
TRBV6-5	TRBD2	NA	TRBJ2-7	TGTGCCAGTGGGGGGGGTTCGCACTACGAGCAGTACTTC	CASGGGSHYEQYF
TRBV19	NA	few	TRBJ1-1	TGTGCCAGTAGTATAGACCTGGAGTTGGCTGAAGCTTTCTTT	CASSIDLELAEAFF
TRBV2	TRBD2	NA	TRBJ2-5	TGTGCCAGCAGTCGGACTAGCGGGAGTTCAAAAGAGACCCAGTACTTC	CASSRTSGSSKETQYF
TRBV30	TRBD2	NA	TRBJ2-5	TGTGCCTGGAGTTTGTCCGGGACTAGCGGGAGGGGGACCCAGTACTTC	CAWSLSGTSGRGTQYF
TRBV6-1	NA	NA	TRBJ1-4	TGTGCCAGCAGTGAAGCCCGGGGTAATGAAAAACTGTTTTTT	CASSEARGNEKLFF
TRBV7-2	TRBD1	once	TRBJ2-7	TGTGCCAGCAGTGAACCGGGACAGGGGCCCTCTAAGTACTTC	CASSEPGQGPSKYF
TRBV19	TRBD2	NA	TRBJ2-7	TGTGCCAGTAGTTATATAGCGGGAGCAAGGCCCTACGAGCAGTACTTC	CASSYIAGARPYEQYF
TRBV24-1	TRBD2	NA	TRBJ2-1	TGTGCCACCAGTGACCCCGGGACTAGCGCCTTAAATGAGCAGTTCTTC	CATSDPGTSALNEQFF
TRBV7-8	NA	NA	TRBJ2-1	TGTGCCAGCAGCTTAGCAGGCCGGGGCTCTGAGTTCTTC	CASSLAGRGSEFF
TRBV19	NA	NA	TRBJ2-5	TGTGCCAGTAGTATGGGGCTTCGGCAGACCCAGTACTTC	CASSMGLRQTQYF
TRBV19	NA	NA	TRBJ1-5	TGTGCCAGTAGTCCGCAGACAGCGAATAGCAATCAGCCCCAGCATTTT	CASSPQTANSNQPQHF
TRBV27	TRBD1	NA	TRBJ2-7	TGTGCCAGCAGGAAGGGAGTGGGGACAGTGACCTACGAGCAGTACTTC	CASRKGVGTVTYEQYF
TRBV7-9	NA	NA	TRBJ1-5	TGTGCCAGCAGCCGGAGTGGCCAGCCCCAGCATTTT	CASSRSGQPQHF
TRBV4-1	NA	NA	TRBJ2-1	TGCGCCAGCAGCCAAGACGGGGGTAACTACAATGAGCAGTTCTTC	CASSQDGGNYNEQFF
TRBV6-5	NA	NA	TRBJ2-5	TGTGCCAGCAGCCGACTAGTCCAAGAGACCCAGTACTTC	CASSRLVQETQYF
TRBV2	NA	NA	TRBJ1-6	TGTGCCAGCAGTTCACAGGTCGGACTGTCACCCCTCCACTTT	CASSSQVGLSPLHF
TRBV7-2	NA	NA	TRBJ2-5	TGTGCCAGCAGGCCTGATAGCCAAGAGACCCAGTACTTC	CASRPDSQETQYF
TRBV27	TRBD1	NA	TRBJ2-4	TGTGCCAGCAGTTTAGTCAACAGGGGGATTGCCAAAAACATTCAGTACTTC	CASSLVNRGIAKNIQYF
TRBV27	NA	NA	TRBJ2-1	TGTGCCAGCAGTTTCCTCAGGGGGGGGTCTGAGCAGTTCTTC	CASSFLRGGSEQFF
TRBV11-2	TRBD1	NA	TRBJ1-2	TGTGCCAGCAGCATGATTGTGGGGACAGGTCGATATGGCTACACCTTC	CASSMIVGTGRYGYTF
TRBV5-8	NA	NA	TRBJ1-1	TGTGCCAGCAGCTTGCTGGGGGCGCGAACTGAAGCTTTCTTT	CASSLLGARTEAFF
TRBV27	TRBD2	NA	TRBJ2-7	TGTGCCAGCAGTTTATCAGCGGGAGGACTTGACGAGCAGTACTTC	CASSLSAGGLDEQYF
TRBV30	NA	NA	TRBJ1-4	TGTGCCTGGAGTGTAAAATATGTAGGGGTAGGGGAAAAACTGTTTTTT	CAWSVKYVGVGEKLFF
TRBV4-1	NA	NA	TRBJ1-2	TGCGCCAGCAGCCAAGACTGGCATCTCCGGGCCAACTATGGCTACACCTTC	CASSQDWHLRANYGYTF